A selection of T cell receptor beta chains follows, all from one sample in a study of blood T cell repertoires in COVID-19. Some clones are missing from TCRdb's copy, which holds only in-frame ones; the method was immunoSEQ multiplex PCR. This repertoire shows 80,000 to 95,000 clones, roughly nine tenths found once; its top ten account for about 1.8%. Sequencing was done on a sample of peripheral blood. The receptors here all came from a human donor with active COVID-19. The donor label of this sample is uncertain. Each CDR3 is given with its conserved first and last residue. D genes are given only for firm matches. Clone size, where shown, is once, few, many, or a class for clones that have expanded.

length: 13
J: TRBJ2-1
D: -
V: TRBV11-2
size: -
CDR3: CASSTRGGIEQFF
DNA: TGTGCCAGCAGCACGAGGGGGGGCATTGAGCAGTTCTTC

length: 15
J: TRBJ1-3
D: TRBD1
V: TRBV6-2/TRBV6-3
size: once
CDR3: CASSPDRRSGNTIYF
DNA: TGTGCCAGCAGCCCGGACAGGCGGTCTGGAAACACCATATATTTT

length: 14
J: TRBJ1-6
D: TRBD1
V: TRBV2
size: -
CDR3: CASRQGTVGSPLHF
DNA: TGTGCCAGCAGACAAGGGACAGTCGGTTCACCCCTCCACTTT

length: 14
J: TRBJ1-6
D: -
V: TRBV10-3
size: -
CDR3: CAIRDQGNNSPLHF
DNA: TGTGCCATCAGGGACCAGGGAAATAATTCACCCCTCCACTTT

length: 15
J: TRBJ2-5
D: TRBD2
V: TRBV5-1
size: -
CDR3: CASSPSGGAYETQYF
DNA: TGCGCCAGCAGCCCTAGCGGGGGGGCCTATGAGACCCAGTACTTC

length: 16
J: TRBJ1-2
D: TRBD1
V: TRBV7-9
size: -
CDR3: CASSSWDRGSVGGYTF
DNA: TGTGCCAGCAGCTCATGGGACAGGGGGTCAGTTGGTGGCTACACCTTC

length: 15
J: TRBJ1-1
D: -
V: TRBV6-5
size: -
CDR3: CASSFSGNTNTEAFF
DNA: TGTGCCAGCAGTTTTTCCGGGAACACGAACACTGAAGCTTTCTTT

length: 14
J: TRBJ2-7
D: TRBD2
V: TRBV19
size: once
CDR3: CASSRRDLTGGQYF
DNA: TGTGCCAGTAGTAGGCGGGACCTCACGGGAGGGCAGTACTTC

length: 16
J: TRBJ2-3
D: -
V: TRBV6-5
size: -
CDR3: CASSSLTSLSKDTQYF
DNA: TGTGCCAGCAGTTCCTTAACTAGTCTCTCGAAAGATACGCAGTATTTT

length: 16
J: TRBJ2-7
D: -
V: TRBV3-1/TRBV3-2
size: -
CDR3: CASSQNWAPPTYEQYF
DNA: TGTGCCAGCAGCCAGAACTGGGCGCCGCCGACCTACGAGCAGTACTTC

length: 18
J: TRBJ1-4
D: TRBD1
V: TRBV5-1
size: -
CDR3: CASSRTGTGFSANEKLFF
DNA: TGCGCCAGCAGCAGGACCGGGACAGGCTTCTCGGCTAATGAAAAACTGTTTTTT

length: 16
J: TRBJ1-1
D: TRBD1
V: TRBV7-3
size: few
CDR3: CASSLTTGRGNTEAFF
DNA: TGTGCCAGCAGCTTAACGACAGGGAGAGGAAACACTGAAGCTTTCTTT

length: 15
J: TRBJ2-1
D: -
V: TRBV6-5
size: -
CDR3: CASSYLAPSYNEQFF
DNA: TGTGCCAGCAGTTATCTAGCCCCATCCTACAATGAGCAGTTCTTC

length: 16
J: TRBJ1-4
D: TRBD1
V: TRBV9
size: -
CDR3: CASSETGILANEKLFF
DNA: TGTGCCAGCAGCGAGACAGGGATTTTAGCTAATGAAAAACTGTTTTTT

length: 12
J: TRBJ2-7
D: -
V: TRBV7-2
size: -
CDR3: CASSTGRGEQYF
DNA: TGTGCCAGCAGCACCGGTCGGGGGGAGCAGTACTTC

length: 16
J: TRBJ2-1
D: -
V: TRBV21-1
size: -
CDR3: CASTKGRDRLYNEQFF
DNA: TGTGCCAGCACCAAGGGCAGGGACAGACTTTACAATGAGCAGTTCTTC

length: 15
J: TRBJ1-2
D: -
V: TRBV18
size: once
CDR3: CASSPGLVLPYGYTF
DNA: TGTGCCAGCTCACCGGGCTTAGTGCTTCCCTATGGCTACACCTTC

length: 16
J: TRBJ2-3
D: TRBD1
V: TRBV5-1
size: -
CDR3: CASSLPGQGNTDTQYF
DNA: TGCGCCAGCAGCCTTCCGGGACAGGGAAACACAGATACGCAGTATTTT

length: 11
J: TRBJ1-2
D: -
V: TRBV2
size: -
CDR3: CASSTGFGYTF
DNA: TGTGCCAGCAGCACAGGGTTTGGCTACACCTTC

length: 14
J: TRBJ2-5
D: -
V: TRBV5-5
size: -
CDR3: CASSSPTGGETQYF
DNA: TGTGCCAGCAGCTCCCCGACAGGCGGAGAGACCCAGTACTTC

length: 15
J: TRBJ1-1
D: -
V: TRBV7-8
size: -
CDR3: CASSLLGSTNTEAFF
DNA: TGTGCCAGCAGCTTATTGGGCAGTACGAACACTGAAGCTTTCTTT

length: 14
J: TRBJ1-4
D: -
V: TRBV7-2
size: -
CDR3: CASSKGGGGEKLFF
DNA: TGTGCCAGCAGTAAAGGGGGGGGAGGTGAAAAACTGTTTTTT

length: 16
J: TRBJ1-3
D: -
V: TRBV28
size: -
CDR3: CASSLGARGSGNTIYF
DNA: TGTGCCAGCAGTTTAGGAGCCAGGGGCTCTGGAAACACCATATATTTT

length: 13
J: TRBJ2-3
D: -
V: TRBV24-1
size: -
CDR3: CATSDPTTDTQYF
DNA: TGTGCCACCAGTGACCCCACTACGGATACGCAGTATTTT

length: 15
J: TRBJ1-2
D: TRBD1
V: TRBV2
size: -
CDR3: CASSERTGGNYGYTF
DNA: TGTGCCAGCAGTGAAAGAACAGGGGGAAACTATGGCTACACCTTC

length: 14
J: TRBJ2-7
D: TRBD1
V: TRBV5-4
size: -
CDR3: CASSLGQGNYEQYF
DNA: TGTGCCAGCAGTCTTGGACAGGGTAACTACGAGCAGTACTTC

length: 16
J: TRBJ2-6
D: -
V: TRBV6-5
size: -
CDR3: CASSYGQLSGANVLTF
DNA: TGTGCCAGCAGTTACGGGCAACTCTCTGGGGCCAACGTCCTGACTTTC

length: 15
J: TRBJ2-3
D: TRBD2
V: TRBV7-2
size: -
CDR3: CASSALSGVGDTQYF
DNA: TGTGCCAGCAGCGCCCTGAGCGGGGTGGGAGATACGCAGTATTTT

length: 17
J: TRBJ2-3
D: TRBD2
V: TRBV4-2
size: once
CDR3: CASSQGARRGAADTQYF
DNA: TGTGCCAGCAGCCAAGGGGCTCGGCGGGGGGCAGCAGATACGCAGTATTTT

length: 15
J: TRBJ1-3
D: -
V: TRBV13
size: once
CDR3: CASSLGQASGNTIYF
DNA: TGTGCCAGCAGCTTAGGCCAGGCCTCTGGAAACACCATATATTTT

length: 13
J: TRBJ2-7
D: -
V: TRBV9
size: -
CDR3: CASSQTGTREQYF
DNA: TGTGCCAGCAGCCAGACAGGTACTAGGGAGCAGTACTTC

length: 16
J: TRBJ2-5
D: TRBD1
V: TRBV19
size: -
CDR3: CASSPNLGQGEETQYF
DNA: TGTGCCAGTAGCCCGAACTTGGGACAGGGGGAAGAGACCCAGTACTTC

length: 16
J: TRBJ2-1
D: -
V: TRBV15
size: -
CDR3: CATSSKRGSAYNEQFF
DNA: TGTGCCACCAGCAGTAAACGGGGTAGCGCCTACAATGAGCAGTTCTTC

length: 18
J: TRBJ1-1
D: TRBD1
V: TRBV6-1
size: -
CDR3: CASSEAWWRGLRSTEAFF
DNA: TGTGCCAGCAGTGAAGCCTGGTGGAGGGGGCTACGGAGCACTGAAGCTTTCTTT

length: 16
J: TRBJ2-3
D: TRBD1
V: TRBV4-3
size: once
CDR3: CASSHGTGDSTDTQYF
DNA: TGCGCCAGCAGCCATGGGACAGGGGACAGCACAGATACGCAGTATTTT

length: 17
J: TRBJ2-2
D: TRBD2
V: TRBV13
size: -
CDR3: CASSPGLAGGGTGELFF
DNA: TGTGCCAGCAGCCCAGGACTAGCGGGGGGAGGAACCGGGGAGCTGTTTTTT

length: 16
J: TRBJ1-5
D: TRBD1
V: TRBV19
size: -
CDR3: CASSMRDRGPGQPQHF
DNA: TGTGCCAGTAGTATGAGGGACAGGGGGCCAGGTCAGCCCCAGCATTTT

length: 16
J: TRBJ2-3
D: -
V: TRBV5-4
size: -
CDR3: CASSLGGSGPTDTQYF
DNA: TGTGCCAGCAGCTTGGGGGGGAGCGGGCCCACAGATACGCAGTATTTT

length: 15
J: TRBJ2-1
D: TRBD2
V: TRBV4-1
size: -
CDR3: CASSHRLAEDNEQFF
DNA: TGCGCCAGCAGCCACAGACTAGCGGAGGACAATGAGCAGTTCTTC

length: 17
J: TRBJ1-6
D: -
V: TRBV11-2
size: -
CDR3: CASSGGRGGAYNSPLHF
DNA: TGTGCCAGCAGCGGCGGTAGGGGAGGCGCCTATAATTCACCCCTCCACTTT

length: 14
J: TRBJ2-7
D: -
V: TRBV3-1/TRBV3-2
size: -
CDR3: CASSQGPAGYEQYF
DNA: TGTGCCAGCAGCCAAGGACCGGCGGGGTACGAGCAGTACTTC

length: 16
J: TRBJ2-3
D: TRBD2
V: TRBV27
size: -
CDR3: CASSLLAGGVTDTQYF
DNA: TGTGCCAGCAGTTTACTAGCGGGGGGGGTCACAGATACGCAGTATTTT

length: 17
J: TRBJ2-1
D: TRBD2
V: TRBV3-1/TRBV3-2
size: -
CDR3: CASSQEELAGGYNEQFF
DNA: TGTGCCAGCAGCCAAGAAGAACTAGCGGGGGGGTACAATGAGCAGTTCTTC

length: 15
J: TRBJ1-3
D: -
V: TRBV2
size: -
CDR3: CASKLGWSGGNTIYF
DNA: TGTGCCAGCAAGCTCGGGTGGTCCGGAGGAAACACCATATATTTT

length: 16
J: TRBJ2-3
D: TRBD2
V: TRBV5-1
size: -
CDR3: CASSKSLAGGQDTQYF
DNA: TGCGCCAGCAGCAAATCACTAGCGGGGGGGCAGGATACGCAGTATTTT

length: 15
J: TRBJ1-4
D: TRBD1
V: TRBV6-2/TRBV6-3
size: once
CDR3: CASSQRQGLNEKLFF
DNA: TGTGCCAGCAGTCAAAGACAGGGGCTTAATGAAAAACTGTTTTTT

length: 15
J: TRBJ1-5
D: TRBD1
V: TRBV6-1
size: -
CDR3: CASSEGTGWRQPQHF
DNA: TGTGCCAGCAGTGAAGGGACAGGGTGGAGGCAGCCCCAGCATTTT

length: 14
J: TRBJ1-1
D: -
V: TRBV5-4
size: -
CDR3: CASSSTAGNTEAFF
DNA: TGTGCCAGCAGCTCCACGGCGGGGAACACTGAAGCTTTCTTT

length: 17
J: TRBJ1-3
D: -
V: TRBV19
size: -
CDR3: CASSLGMTGLSGNTIYF
DNA: TGTGCCAGTAGTCTCGGAATGACAGGTCTCTCTGGAAACACCATATATTTT

length: 13
J: TRBJ1-1
D: -
V: TRBV27
size: -
CDR3: CASKRGGRTEAFF
DNA: TGTGCCAGCAAGAGGGGAGGGAGGACTGAAGCTTTCTTT

length: 15
J: TRBJ2-5
D: TRBD1
V: TRBV6-5
size: -
CDR3: CASRPDRAPQETQYF
DNA: TGTGCCAGCAGACCGGACAGGGCTCCCCAAGAGACCCAGTACTTC

length: 13
J: TRBJ2-7
D: -
V: TRBV19
size: -
CDR3: CASSMTGAYEQYF
DNA: TGTGCCAGTAGTATGACAGGTGCCTACGAGCAGTACTTC